This T cell receptor (beta chain) was sequenced in a study of cytomegalovirus exposure and HLA in healthy donors. Amplification used 60 Vbeta primers and 13 Jbeta primers. Data came from immunoSEQ multiplex PCR; TCRdb stores just in-frame clones and leaves some out. The repertoire has 200,000 to 250,000 clones, less than 85% of them found once; the top ten carry roughly 0.62%. After removal of 2 bases from V and 3 bases from J, the junction contained 3 bases not matched to a gene. Germline CDR1 is SEHNR and CDR2 is FQNEAQ (reference sequence). The CDR3 covers 14 residues. Whole-study results and caveats: Exclusion as indistinguishable affected some V segments, including TRBV6-2 and TRBV6-3. Analysis was carried out at a later point, and it linked a missense DCLRE1C variant to TCR beta V- and J-gene trimming. CMV antigen specificity of three CMV-associated chains was confirmed in vitro. The sole available immune exposure information was CMV serostatus.

As concerns this clone: Its antigen is unknown.

The chain has TRBV7-9 and TRBJ1-2; 7 bases align to TRBD1. Sequences were obtained from PBMCs. The TCR was taken from a man aged 18-30 years in good health and CMV-seronegative. CDR3 nucleotides: TGTGCCAGCAGCTTAAGGGACAGATACTATGGCTACACCTTC. It yields the protein CASSLRDRYYGYTF.